This is a list of T cell receptor beta chains from one sample in a study of metastatic and nonmetastatic thyroid tumors. TCRdb reprocessed the PCR reads using MiXCR. The repertoire holds fewer than 25,000 clones, with less than 30% as singletons. Material for sequencing was blood. The receptors stem from a male donor with papillary thyroid cancer or a benign thyroid nodule (not recorded which). Some clones in this sample may be carry-over from other donors' samples. The CDR3 runs from the conserved cysteine through the conserved F or W. The D gene is left open where the match is weak. A row's size may be missing; if present it is once, few, many or a size class.

V gene,J gene,D gene,clone size,CDR3 DNA,CDR3 protein
TRBV10-2,TRBJ1-1,-,many,TGCGCCAGCAGTGTTAGGGGAATTTTCGCTGAAGCTTTCTTT,CASSVRGIFAEAFF
TRBV9,TRBJ2-2,TRBD1,-,TGTGCCAGCAGCTTAGGACAGGACACCGGGGAGCTGTTTTTT,CASSLGQDTGELFF
TRBV30,TRBJ2-1,-,medium-sized,TGTGCCTGGAGTGTACTTTCGAGCGAGCAGTTCTTC,CAWSVLSSEQFF
TRBV3-1,TRBJ2-7,TRBD2,many,TGTGCCAGTTCCTTCGGACTAGCGAACGAGCAGTACTTC,CASSFGLANEQYF
TRBV7-3,TRBJ1-3,-,many,TGTGCCAGTCTTAAGGGGGAACCCTCTGGAAACACCATATATTTT,CASLKGEPSGNTIYF
TRBV12-5,TRBJ1-6,TRBD1,few,TGTGCTAGTGGTTTGTCATACACAGACAGGGGATATAATTCACCCCTCCACTTT,CASGLSYTDRGYNSPLHF
TRBV3-1,TRBJ1-2,TRBD1,-,TGTGCCAGCAGCCGCGGACAGGGGTATGGCTACACCTTC,CASSRGQGYGYTF
TRBV4-1,TRBJ2-5,-,-,TGCGCCAGCAGCCAAGTTTGGTCCGGGGCAGAGACCCAGTACTTC,CASSQVWSGAETQYF
TRBV28,TRBJ1-2,TRBD1,medium-sized,TGTGCCAGCGCTGGGACAGCCTATGGCTACACCTTC,CASAGTAYGYTF
TRBV18,TRBJ2-7,-,few,TGTGCCAGCTCACGGGGAGCGGTGGTTGACGAGCAGTACTTC,CASSRGAVVDEQYF
TRBV7-2,TRBJ1-2,TRBD1,few,TGTGCCAGCAGCCCGGACAGGGACCATGGCTACACCTTC,CASSPDRDHGYTF
TRBV7-2,TRBJ2-1,TRBD2,medium-sized,TGTGCCAGCAGCTTAGCGGGGACTAGCGGGGGTAATGAGCAGTTCTTC,CASSLAGTSGGNEQFF
TRBV28,TRBJ2-2,TRBD2,few,TGTGCCAGCAGACTAAGCGGGAGGGCCGCCGGGGAGCTGTTTTTT,CASRLSGRAAGELFF
TRBV5-4,TRBJ2-2,-,few,TGTGCCAGCAGCTTGGCCCGGGCCGGAGGCACCGGGGAGCTGTTTTTT,CASSLARAGGTGELFF
TRBV28,TRBJ2-7,-,few,TGTGCCAGCAGTTATAATCCTCTCGGGGTATCCCGGGACGAGCAGTACTTC,CASSYNPLGVSRDEQYF
TRBV28,TRBJ2-7,TRBD1,-,TGTGCCAGCAGTCGTACCGGGACAGGGGGCACCTACGAGCAGTACTTC,CASSRTGTGGTYEQYF
TRBV7-9,TRBJ2-5,TRBD1,many,TGTGCCAGCAGCTGGGGGACAGGGGGTTTTGAGACCCAGTACTTC,CASSWGTGGFETQYF
TRBV10-3,TRBJ2-2,-,few,TGTGCCATCAGTGCGGGACCGTACACCGGGGAGCTGTTTTTT,CAISAGPYTGELFF
TRBV27,TRBJ2-3,-,few,TGTGCCAGCAGTTTATCGGAGGGGCACACAGATACGCAGTATTTT,CASSLSEGHTDTQYF
TRBV3-1,TRBJ1-3,-,many,TGTGCCAGCAGCCAAGAGTTGGTAAGCCCCTCTGGAAACACCATATATTTT,CASSQELVSPSGNTIYF
TRBV6-1,TRBJ2-7,TRBD2,-,TGTGCAAGCAGTGAAATACTAGCGGGGCAATACGAGCAGTACTTC,CASSEILAGQYEQYF
TRBV6-1,TRBJ2-4,TRBD1,-,TGTGCCAGCAGGCGACAGGGGGTAGCCAAAAACATTCAGTACTTC,CASRRQGVAKNIQYF
TRBV5-1,TRBJ2-7,TRBD2,-,TGCGCCAGCACCCAGACTAGCGGATACTACGAGCAGTACTTC,CASTQTSGYYEQYF
TRBV27,TRBJ2-2,TRBD1,few,TGTGCCAGCAGTTTGTCCAGGGGGACCGGGGAGCTGTTTTTT,CASSLSRGTGELFF
TRBV5-4,TRBJ2-2,TRBD1,many,TGTGCCAGCAGCATTGACAGGGGTGAATGGACCGGGGAGCTGTTTTTT,CASSIDRGEWTGELFF
TRBV7-2,TRBJ2-1,-,many,TGTGCCAGCAGCTTAGCGGGGACCTACAATGAGCAGTTCTTC,CASSLAGTYNEQFF
TRBV6-2/TRBV6-3,TRBJ2-4,-,medium-sized,TGTGCCAGCGGTACTGGAAGGAACATTCAGTACTTC,CASGTGRNIQYF
TRBV11-1,TRBJ2-1,-,medium-sized,TGTGCCAGCAGCTTAGGTATTGGCGATGAGCAGTTCTTC,CASSLGIGDEQFF
TRBV5-1,TRBJ1-5,-,many,TGCGCCAGCAGCTTGTCACCCGCAGGCAATCAGCCCCAGCATTTT,CASSLSPAGNQPQHF